A single sample is the source of the 21 T cell receptor beta chains below, sequenced in a study of cytomegalovirus exposure and HLA in healthy donors. The primer mix had 60 Vbeta and 13 Jbeta primers. Measured with immunoSEQ multiplex PCR; TCRdb has only the in-frame clones, and not every one. Of about 76,000 clones listed, more than 65% are singletons. The source material was PBMCs. These receptors were collected from a woman aged 40 to 49 in good health and CMV-seropositive.

V usage is TRBV5-1 and J usage is TRBJ1-1; 7 bases map to TRBD1. The CDR3 runs 16 residues. The V gene end was trimmed by 6 bases and the J gene end by 0 bases; junction bases not matched to a gene: 11. Germline CDR1 SGHRS, CDR2 YFSETQ. DNA of the CDR3: TGCGCCAGCACCCTGGGACAGACCCTAATGAACACTGAAGCTTTCTTT. It is translated as CASTLGQTLMNTEAFF.

In this sample, this clone turned up once. V gene TRBV18 combines with J gene TRBJ2-7, with 8 bases fitting TRBD2. This CDR3 has 15 amino acids. Germline CDR1 and CDR2: KGHSH and LQKENI. With 4 bases clipped from V and 4 bases from J, the junction kept 9 bases outside the gene matches. In DNA, the CDR3 is TGTGCCAGCTCACTCGCGGGAGGTTTAAAGTACGAGCAGTACTTC. Translation: CASSLAGGLKYEQYF.

V gene TRBV28 combines with J gene TRBJ1-4; no firm D call. This CDR3 region has 11 residues. The germline V gene has CDR1 MDHEN and CDR2 SYDVKM. Trimming cost V 3 bases and J 11 bases, with 7 bases left between them. The CDR3 is CASSLARKLFF. The CDR3 bases are TGTGCCAGCAGTTTGGCGAGGAAACTGTTTTTT.

This clone was counted a few times. The chain links TRBV10-3 to TRBJ2-3; TRBD2 matches at 8 bases. The CDR3 is made up of 15 amino acids. J lost 0 bases, V lost 5 bases, and 4 bases had no gene match. In germline, CDR1 is ENHRY, CDR2 SYGVKD. CDR3 nucleotides: TGTGCCATCAGTAGCGGGGGCCTTAGCACAGATACGCAGTATTTT. This gives the protein CAISSGGLSTDTQYF.

The V call is TRBV27, the J call TRBJ2-5; D not resolved. The J call may be in error: the DNA end matches TRBJ2-7 better. CDR1 MNHEY and CDR2 SMNVEV come from the germline V gene (reference sequence). The CDR3 sequence is 13 residues long. The CDR3 is CASSRSISYEQYF. The CDR3 coding sequence is TGTGCCAGCAGCAGGTCAATCTCCTACGAGCAGTACTTC.

V gene TRBV6-6 combines with J gene TRBJ1-5, with 8 nucleotides matching TRBD1. The J segment lost 4 bases and the V segment lost 8 bases, leaving 7 bases of the junction unmatched. The CDR3 sequence is 14 residues long. Germline values: CDR1 MNHNY, CDR2 SVGAGI (reference sequence). The CDR3 spells CASLDRVGNQPQHF. The CDR3 DNA sequence: TGTGCCAGCCTGGACAGGGTGGGTAATCAGCCCCAGCATTTT.

The rearrangement links TRBV30 to TRBJ1-2, with a tentative D call TRBD1 (5 bases). Trimming stripped 0 bases from V and 4 bases from J, with 18 bases between. CDR1 is GTSNPN, CDR2 SVGIG, per germline (reference sequence). The CDR3 spans 16 residues. In nucleotides, the CDR3 is TGTGCCTGGAGTGTAGTACCTCGTGGGGCTACCTATGGCTACACCTTC. Translation: CAWSVVPRGATYGYTF.

This clone was seen a handful of times. This chain uses TRBV19 with TRBJ2-3; 7 bases match TRBD1. Germline CDR1 and CDR2: LNHDA and SQIVND (reference sequence). This CDR3 comprises 15 residues. The J segment lost 8 bases and the V segment lost 4 bases, leaving 12 bases of the junction unmatched. CDR3 sequence: CASSKPQGTVATQYF. Written as DNA, the CDR3 is TGTGCCAGTAGTAAACCACAGGGGACGGTAGCTACGCAGTATTTT. Based on the CDR3 plus reference TRBV19 and TRBJ2-3, the full variable domain is DGGITQSPKYLFRKEGQNVTLSCEQNLNHDAMYWYRQDPGQGLRLIYYSQIVNDFQKGDIAEGYSVSREKKESFPLTVTSAQKNPTAFYLCASSKPQGTVATQYFGPGTRLTVL.

The CDR3 nucleotides are TGTGCCAGCTCACCGGGACAGGGGAATCAGCCCCAGCATTTT. Its protein product is CASSPGQGNQPQHF. J is TRBJ1-5 and V is TRBV18, with 10 bases aligning to TRBD1. The CDR3 is 14 amino acids. From germline, CDR1 is KGHSH and CDR2 LQKENI. With 3 bases clipped from V and 4 bases from J, the junction kept 0 bases outside the gene matches.

The V call is TRBV4-3, the J call TRBJ1-3; 7 bases are a match to TRBD1. Germline CDR1 reads LGHNA; CDR2 reads YSLEER. The CDR3 is 19 residues long. J lost 0 bases, V lost 4 bases, and 15 bases had no gene match. CDR3 in amino acids: CASSPTRTGLVLSGNTIYF. The CDR3 nucleotides read TGCGCCAGCAGCCCCACCAGGACAGGACTCGTCCTCTCTGGAAACACCATATATTTT.

This clone is a singleton in its sample. V gene TRBV6-5 combines with J gene TRBJ1-4; 7 positions agree with TRBD1. Germline V CDR1 and CDR2: MNHEY, SVGAGI. V lost 2 bases to trimming and J lost 5 bases; unmatched junction nucleotides: 5. CDR3 length: 15 amino acids. CDR3 nucleotide sequence: TGTGCCAGCAGTTACCAGGGGGTTTTAAATGAAAAACTGTTTTTT. Its protein is CASSYQGVLNEKLFF.

The V gene is TRBV4-2, the J gene TRBJ2-3; maybe TRBD2 (5 bases). Trimming stripped 0 bases from V and 2 bases from J, with 18 bases between. Per germline, CDR1 LGHNA and CDR2 YNFKEQ. The CDR3 sequence is 18 residues long. The CDR3 sequence: CASSQDLIERWDTDTQYF. CDR3 sequence (DNA): TGTGCCAGCAGCCAAGACCTTATAGAGCGGTGGGACACAGATACGCAGTATTTT.

The table lists this clone with a count of one. The chain employs TRBV15 and TRBJ2-2; TRBD2 aligns across 12 bases. This CDR3 is 16 amino acids long. J lost 7 bases, V lost 6 bases, and 9 bases had no gene match. CDR1 and CDR2 (germline): LNHNV, YYDKDF (reference sequence). The CDR3 coding sequence is TGTGCCACCAGTCCCTCCCCGACTAGCGGGGGCGGGGAGCTGTTTTTT. This translates into CATSPSPTSGGGELFF.

The chain employs TRBV11-2 and TRBJ2-2; maybe TRBD2 (6 bases). This CDR3 spans 15 amino acids. Between the trimmed V and J ends, which lost 5 bases and 3 bases, there was a span of 13 bases. CDR1 is SGHAT, CDR2 FQNNGV, per germline. The DNA of the CDR3 is TGTGCCAGCAGCCCAACTAGCCCGGACACCGGGGAGCTGTTTTTT. This translates into CASSPTSPDTGELFF. Based on the CDR3 plus reference TRBV11-2 and TRBJ2-2, the full variable domain is EAGVAQSPRYKIIEKRQSVAFWCNPISGHATLYWYQQILGQGPKLLIQFQNNGVVDDSQLPKDRFSAERLKGVDSTLKIQPAKLEDSAVYLCASSPTSPDTGELFFGEGSRLTVL.

V is TRBV5-1 and J is TRBJ1-1, with 9 bases lining up with TRBD1. Germline V gene sequence: CDR1 SGHRS, CDR2 YFSETQ. The CDR3 extends over 18 amino acids. J gave up 1 base and V 9 bases, and 19 bases lay outside the gene matches. The chain's CDR3 is CATTVGPTGGAKNTEAFF. In DNA, the CDR3 is TGCGCCACCACAGTGGGGCCAACAGGGGGCGCGAAGAACACTGAAGCTTTCTTT.

The V gene is TRBV6-5, the J gene TRBJ2-2; D possibly corresponds to TRBD2 (5 bases). This CDR3 contains 14 residues. Germline CDR1 reads MNHEY; CDR2 reads SVGAGI. Deletions cut 6 bases from V and 1 base from J, with 9 bases between. CDR3 DNA sequence: TGTGCCAGCAGACGGGGAGTGAACACCGGGGAGCTGTTTTTT. This encodes CASRRGVNTGELFF.

The chain employs TRBV7-9 and TRBJ2-7, with a weak D call TRBD2 (6 bases). V was cut by 1 base and J by 2 bases, with 12 bases left in between. CDR3 length equals 15 residues. CDR1 and CDR2 from the germline V gene are SEHNR and FQNEAQ (reference sequence). In DNA form, the CDR3 reads TGTGCCAGCAGCTTAGAGGAGGGAGAGGCCTACGAGCAGTACTTC. As protein: CASSLEEGEAYEQYF.

The rearrangement links TRBV4-1 to TRBJ1-2, with a possible D match to TRBD1 (5 bases). Between the trimmed V and J ends, which lost 4 bases and 6 bases, there was a span of 18 bases. The CDR3 consists of 15 residues. The germline CDR1 and CDR2 sequences are MGHRA and YSYEKL. The CDR3 loop reads CASSPPLVRVHGYTF. CDR3 coding DNA: TGCGCCAGCAGCCCTCCCCTGGTCAGGGTGCATGGCTACACCTTC.

The V call is TRBV2, the J call TRBJ1-5, with D maybe TRBD1 (5 bases). In germline, CDR1 is SNHLY, CDR2 FYNNEI. V was shortened by 4 bases and J by 0 bases, with 10 bases between the two germline ends. The CDR3 is 15 residues long. CDR3 protein: CASSGQLHSNQPQHF. CDR3 sequence (DNA): TGTGCCAGCAGTGGACAGTTGCATAGCAATCAGCCCCAGCATTTT.

For this clone: An end of the junction differs from the germline gene, which may be a read error. This chain joins TRBV7-7 and TRBJ2-2; a possible D gene is TRBD2 (5 bases). This CDR3 contains 14 residues. From germline, CDR1 is SSHAT and CDR2 FNYEAQ (reference sequence). The CDR3 loop is CASTVSGNTGELFF. The CDR3 bases are TGTGCTAGCACAGTGAGCGGGAACACCGGGGAGCTGTTTTTT.

The chain couples TRBV20-1 to TRBJ2-5, with unresolved D. This CDR3 has 11 residues. V dropped 4 bases and J dropped 5 bases, with 8 bases sitting between them. In germline, CDR1 is DFQATT, CDR2 SNEGSKA (reference sequence). The CDR3 reads CSAMYGETQYF. In DNA form, the CDR3 reads TGCAGTGCTATGTACGGTGAGACCCAGTACTTC.